Listed below are T cell receptor beta chains from one sample, sequenced in a study of patients and donors after allogeneic stem cell transplantation. TCRdb called the RT-PCR reads again in MiXCR, with one record for every CDR3 protein. The sample shows approximately 410,000 distinct CDR3 sequences, about a sixth of them seen only once. The sample taken for sequencing was blood, either unsorted or a sorted T cell fraction (not recorded which). The receptor source for this set is a human donor who was either an allogeneic HSCT recipient or a stem cell or donor lymphocyte infusion donor (not recorded which). It is not recorded whose cells these are; they may come from a transplant donor. Both conserved end residues are part of each CDR3. The D gene is left open where the match is weak. Some rows mark clone size as missing; the rest say once, few, many or name a class of expanded clone.

V gene: TRBV2; clone size: few; J gene: TRBJ1-5; D gene: .; CDR3 protein: CASGPGDIGQPQHF; CDR3 DNA: TGTGCCAGCGGTCCAGGGGATATTGGACAGCCCCAGCATTTT
V gene: TRBV11-3; clone size: once; J gene: TRBJ2-1; D gene: TRBD1; CDR3 protein: CASSTRQGGGNEQFF; CDR3 DNA: TGTGCCAGCAGCACTCGACAGGGGGGGGGCAATGAGCAGTTCTTC
V gene: TRBV20-1; clone size: .; J gene: TRBJ1-6; D gene: .; CDR3 protein: CSARDSPLHF; CDR3 DNA: TGCAGTGCTAGAGACTCACCCCTCCACTTT
V gene: TRBV7-3; clone size: few; J gene: TRBJ2-1; D gene: TRBD1; CDR3 protein: CASSEPGQGYNEQFF; CDR3 DNA: TGTGCCAGCAGCGAACCGGGACAGGGGTACAATGAGCAGTTCTTC
V gene: TRBV14; clone size: .; J gene: TRBJ2-6; D gene: .; CDR3 protein: CASSQRGTGANVLTF; CDR3 DNA: TGTGCCAGCAGCCAACGAGGGACTGGGGCCAACGTCCTGACTTTC
V gene: TRBV7-8; clone size: few; J gene: TRBJ2-2; D gene: .; CDR3 protein: CASSPPPNTGELFF; CDR3 DNA: TGTGCCAGCAGCCCCCCCCCGAACACCGGGGAGCTGTTTTTT
V gene: TRBV6-2/TRBV6-3; clone size: few; J gene: TRBJ2-1; D gene: TRBD1; CDR3 protein: CASSYVRTGNNEQFF; CDR3 DNA: TGTGCCAGCAGTTACGTCCGGACAGGTAACAATGAGCAGTTCTTC
V gene: TRBV20-1; clone size: few; J gene: TRBJ2-5; D gene: .; CDR3 protein: CSARPSGRETQYF; CDR3 DNA: TGCAGTGCTAGACCCTCAGGACGGGAGACCCAGTACTTC
V gene: TRBV6-5; clone size: few; J gene: TRBJ2-1; D gene: TRBD2; CDR3 protein: CASSYVGSGAPNEQFF; CDR3 DNA: TGTGCCAGCAGTTACGTAGGTAGCGGGGCTCCTAATGAGCAGTTCTTC
V gene: TRBV6-2/TRBV6-3; clone size: few; J gene: TRBJ2-1; D gene: .; CDR3 protein: CASRGFTSSYNEQFF; CDR3 DNA: TGTGCCAGCAGGGGATTCACCAGCTCCTACAATGAGCAGTTCTTC
V gene: TRBV7-3; clone size: few; J gene: TRBJ2-1; D gene: TRBD2; CDR3 protein: CASSSQGLADYNEQFF; CDR3 DNA: TGTGCCAGCAGCTCCCAGGGACTAGCGGATTACAATGAGCAGTTCTTC
V gene: TRBV4-1; clone size: few; J gene: TRBJ2-1; D gene: TRBD1; CDR3 protein: CASSLNRDRVTPFF; CDR3 DNA: TGCGCCAGCAGCTTAAACCGGGACAGGGTGACACCGTTCTTC
V gene: TRBV20-1; clone size: .; J gene: TRBJ1-5; D gene: TRBD1; CDR3 protein: CSARDPGTGGFNQPQHF; CDR3 DNA: TGCAGTGCTAGAGATCCGGGGACAGGGGGTTTCAATCAGCCCCAGCATTTT
V gene: TRBV20-1; clone size: .; J gene: TRBJ1-4; D gene: .; CDR3 protein: CSATGDHYEKLFF; CDR3 DNA: TGCAGTGCTACAGGGGATCATTATGAAAAACTGTTTTTT
V gene: TRBV2; clone size: few; J gene: TRBJ2-4; D gene: .; CDR3 protein: CASSEPLAKNIQYF; CDR3 DNA: TGTGCCAGCAGTGAGCCACTTGCCAAAAACATTCAGTACTTC
V gene: TRBV5-1; clone size: .; J gene: TRBJ2-3; D gene: TRBD2; CDR3 protein: CASSRGDTDTQYF; CDR3 DNA: TGCGCCAGCAGCCGGGGGGACACAGATACGCAGTATTTT
V gene: TRBV5-1; clone size: .; J gene: TRBJ1-4; D gene: TRBD1; CDR3 protein: CASSAGGGDEKLFF; CDR3 DNA: TGCGCCAGCTCGGCAGGGGGAGGGGATGAAAAACTGTTTTTT
V gene: TRBV4-3; clone size: .; J gene: TRBJ1-1; D gene: .; CDR3 protein: CASSQVGGSTEAFF; CDR3 DNA: TGCGCCAGCAGCCAAGTGGGGGGAAGCACTGAAGCTTTCTTT
V gene: TRBV7-2; clone size: many; J gene: TRBJ2-5; D gene: .; CDR3 protein: CASSLGEGRGKETQYF; CDR3 DNA: TGTGCCAGCAGCTTAGGAGAAGGACGGGGAAAAGAGACCCAGTACTTC
V gene: TRBV20-1; clone size: many; J gene: TRBJ2-5; D gene: .; CDR3 protein: CSARGRVVKETQYF; CDR3 DNA: TGCAGTGCTAGAGGGAGGGTGGTGAAAGAGACCCAGTACTTC
V gene: TRBV7-9; clone size: few; J gene: TRBJ2-7; D gene: .; CDR3 protein: CASSSRRFYEQYF; CDR3 DNA: TGTGCCAGCAGTTCCCGGAGGTTCTACGAGCAGTACTTC
V gene: TRBV5-1; clone size: .; J gene: TRBJ2-3; D gene: .; CDR3 protein: CASSLELSPTDTQYF; CDR3 DNA: TGCGCCAGCAGCTTGGAGTTAAGCCCCACAGATACGCAGTATTTT
V gene: TRBV12-3/TRBV12-4; clone size: many; J gene: TRBJ2-7; D gene: TRBD1; CDR3 protein: CASGQGLPYEQYF; CDR3 DNA: TGTGCCAGCGGACAGGGGCTTCCCTACGAGCAGTACTTC
V gene: TRBV10-3; clone size: .; J gene: TRBJ1-2; D gene: TRBD1; CDR3 protein: CATWTGQGAYGYTF; CDR3 DNA: TGTGCCACTTGGACGGGACAGGGGGCTTATGGCTACACCTTC
V gene: TRBV12-3/TRBV12-4; clone size: many; J gene: TRBJ2-2; D gene: .; CDR3 protein: CASSLVMGGATNTGELFF; CDR3 DNA: TGTGCCAGCAGTTTAGTGATGGGGGGCGCGACGAACACCGGGGAGCTGTTTTTT
V gene: TRBV9; clone size: few; J gene: TRBJ2-3; D gene: .; CDR3 protein: CASSVTPAATDTQYF; CDR3 DNA: TGTGCCAGCAGCGTCACCCCCGCGGCCACAGATACGCAGTATTTT
V gene: TRBV24-1; clone size: .; J gene: TRBJ2-3; D gene: TRBD1; CDR3 protein: CATSDPGQAIPDTQYF; CDR3 DNA: TGTGCCACCAGTGATCCGGGACAGGCCATCCCAGATACGCAGTATTTT
V gene: TRBV6-5; clone size: .; J gene: TRBJ1-1; D gene: .; CDR3 protein: CASSYSGRIETEAFF; CDR3 DNA: TGTGCCAGCAGTTACTCGGGCAGGATCGAGACTGAAGCTTTCTTT
V gene: TRBV6-5; clone size: .; J gene: TRBJ2-7; D gene: .; CDR3 protein: CASSYGTYYEQYF; CDR3 DNA: TGTGCCAGCAGTTACGGTACTTATTACGAGCAGTACTTC
V gene: TRBV21-1; clone size: few; J gene: TRBJ1-2; D gene: .; CDR3 protein: CASSKERGPYGYTF; CDR3 DNA: TGTGCCAGCAGCAAAGAGAGGGGCCCCTATGGCTACACCTTC
V gene: TRBV24-1; clone size: .; J gene: TRBJ2-1; D gene: .; CDR3 protein: CATSEGPGWERFF; CDR3 DNA: TGTGCCACCAGTGAGGGCCCAGGGTGGGAGCGGTTCTTC
V gene: TRBV6-5; clone size: .; J gene: TRBJ2-1; D gene: TRBD1; CDR3 protein: CASSSARTGSNNEQFF; CDR3 DNA: TGTGCCAGCAGTTCCGCAAGGACAGGGTCCAATAATGAGCAGTTCTTC
V gene: TRBV24-1; clone size: .; J gene: TRBJ2-2; D gene: .; CDR3 protein: CATSDGPRGTGELFF; CDR3 DNA: TGTGCCACCAGTGACGGTCCGCGGGGCACCGGGGAGCTGTTTTTT
V gene: TRBV20-1; clone size: .; J gene: TRBJ1-2; D gene: .; CDR3 protein: CSAHPTSYGYTF; CDR3 DNA: TGCAGTGCTCATCCCACCTCCTATGGCTACACCTTC
V gene: TRBV15; clone size: few; J gene: TRBJ2-5; D gene: .; CDR3 protein: CATSRDRSSSETQYF; CDR3 DNA: TGTGCCACCAGCAGAGATCGCTCCTCTTCCGAGACCCAGTACTTC
V gene: TRBV12-3/TRBV12-4; clone size: many; J gene: TRBJ2-2; D gene: TRBD2; CDR3 protein: CASKPRAGENTGELFF; CDR3 DNA: TGTGCCAGCAAACCTAGAGCGGGAGAGAACACCGGGGAGCTGTTTTTT
V gene: TRBV5-1; clone size: many; J gene: TRBJ2-1; D gene: TRBD2; CDR3 protein: CASSATSGSINEQFF; CDR3 DNA: TGCGCCAGCAGCGCTACTAGCGGGAGTATTAATGAGCAGTTCTTC
V gene: TRBV6-5; clone size: .; J gene: TRBJ2-3; D gene: .; CDR3 protein: CASSYGTRGADTQYF; CDR3 DNA: TGTGCCAGCAGTTACGGGACCCGCGGCGCAGATACGCAGTATTTT
V gene: TRBV11-3; clone size: few; J gene: TRBJ2-7; D gene: .; CDR3 protein: CASSPGHFYEQYF; CDR3 DNA: TGTGCCAGCAGCCCCGGACACTTTTACGAGCAGTACTTC
V gene: TRBV5-5; clone size: .; J gene: TRBJ1-2; D gene: .; CDR3 protein: CASSLRAGAGAGYTF; CDR3 DNA: TGTGCCAGCAGCTTGAGGGCGGGAGCAGGGGCTGGCTACACCTTC
V gene: TRBV18; clone size: few; J gene: TRBJ1-5; D gene: .; CDR3 protein: CASSPFSDQPQHF; CDR3 DNA: TGTGCCAGCTCACCATTTAGTGATCAGCCCCAGCATTTT
V gene: TRBV4-1; clone size: .; J gene: TRBJ1-6; D gene: TRBD1; CDR3 protein: CASSRGDRGLSSPLHF; CDR3 DNA: TGCGCCAGCAGCCGAGGGGACAGGGGGTTGAGTTCACCCCTCCACTTT
V gene: TRBV29-1; clone size: .; J gene: TRBJ2-2; D gene: TRBD2; CDR3 protein: CSVEDPGTLAGGPGELFF; CDR3 DNA: TGCAGCGTTGAAGACCCTGGGACACTAGCGGGAGGGCCCGGGGAGCTGTTTTTT
V gene: TRBV6-1; clone size: .; J gene: TRBJ2-7; D gene: .; CDR3 protein: CASKGRPSSYEQYF; CDR3 DNA: TGTGCCAGCAAAGGGCGGCCGAGCTCCTACGAGCAGTACTTC
V gene: TRBV29-1; clone size: .; J gene: TRBJ2-1; D gene: TRBD2; CDR3 protein: CSGGLAGENEQFF; CDR3 DNA: TGCAGCGGGGGACTAGCGGGAGAAAATGAGCAGTTCTTC
V gene: TRBV3-1; clone size: .; J gene: TRBJ2-6; D gene: TRBD1; CDR3 protein: CASSQPFPTRQGDPGANVLTF; CDR3 DNA: TGTGCCAGCAGCCAACCGTTCCCAACCAGACAGGGCGATCCTGGGGCCAACGTCCTGACTTTC
V gene: TRBV29-1; clone size: many; J gene: TRBJ2-3; D gene: .; CDR3 protein: CSVWRQSTDTQYF; CDR3 DNA: TGCAGCGTTTGGAGACAGAGCACAGATACGCAGTATTTT
V gene: TRBV28; clone size: many; J gene: TRBJ2-7; D gene: TRBD1; CDR3 protein: CASRRTGGVYEQYF; CDR3 DNA: TGTGCCAGCAGGCGCACAGGGGGCGTCTACGAGCAGTACTTC
V gene: TRBV24-1; clone size: few; J gene: TRBJ2-1; D gene: .; CDR3 protein: CATKHRGFTSYNEQFF; CDR3 DNA: TGTGCCACCAAACACCGGGGTTTTACATCCTACAATGAGCAGTTCTTC
V gene: TRBV20-1; clone size: .; J gene: TRBJ2-5; D gene: .; CDR3 protein: CSARGIRETQYF; CDR3 DNA: TGCAGTGCTAGAGGAATTCGAGAGACCCAGTACTTC
V gene: TRBV6-1; clone size: .; J gene: TRBJ2-1; D gene: TRBD2; CDR3 protein: CASTTSGGPGIF; CDR3 DNA: TGTGCCAGCACCACTAGCGGGGGCCCGGGGATCTTC
V gene: TRBV5-1; clone size: few; J gene: TRBJ1-1; D gene: .; CDR3 protein: CASSLVGVALNTEAFF; CDR3 DNA: TGCGCCAGCAGCTTAGTTGGGGTCGCACTGAACACTGAAGCTTTCTTT
V gene: TRBV29-1; clone size: many; J gene: TRBJ2-7; D gene: .; CDR3 protein: CSVQDSLRYEQYF; CDR3 DNA: TGCAGCGTCCAAGACAGCTTACGCTACGAGCAGTACTTC
V gene: TRBV19; clone size: .; J gene: TRBJ2-7; D gene: TRBD1; CDR3 protein: CASSGGTGTGIYEQYF; CDR3 DNA: TGTGCCAGTAGCGGGGGGACCGGGACAGGGATCTACGAGCAGTACTTC